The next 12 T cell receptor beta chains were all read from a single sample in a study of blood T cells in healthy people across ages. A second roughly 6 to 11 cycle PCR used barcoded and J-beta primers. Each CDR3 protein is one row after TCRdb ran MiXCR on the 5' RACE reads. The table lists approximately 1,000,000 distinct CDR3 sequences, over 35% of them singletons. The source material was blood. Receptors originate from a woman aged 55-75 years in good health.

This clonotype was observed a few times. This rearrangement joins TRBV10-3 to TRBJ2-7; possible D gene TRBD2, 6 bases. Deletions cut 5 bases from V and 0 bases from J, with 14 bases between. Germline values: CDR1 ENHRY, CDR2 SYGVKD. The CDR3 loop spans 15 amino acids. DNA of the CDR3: TGTGCCATCAGTTCCGGGACTGATACCTCCTACGAGCAGTACTTC. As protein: CAISSGTDTSYEQYF.

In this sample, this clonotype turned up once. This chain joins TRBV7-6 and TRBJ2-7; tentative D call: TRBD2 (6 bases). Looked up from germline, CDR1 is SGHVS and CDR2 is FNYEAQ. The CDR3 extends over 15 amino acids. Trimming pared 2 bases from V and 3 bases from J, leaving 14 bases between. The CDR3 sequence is CASSLSGGAIYEQYF. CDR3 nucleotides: TGTGCCAGCAGCTTATCGGGCGGGGCCATCTACGAGCAGTACTTC.

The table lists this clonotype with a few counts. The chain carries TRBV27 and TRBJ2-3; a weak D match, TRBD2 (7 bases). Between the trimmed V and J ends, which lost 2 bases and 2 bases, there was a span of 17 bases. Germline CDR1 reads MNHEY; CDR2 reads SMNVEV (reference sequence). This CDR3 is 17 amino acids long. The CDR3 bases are TGTGCCAGCAGTTTAGGGGGCGGGAGTATGTTCACAGATACGCAGTATTTT. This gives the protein CASSLGGGSMFTDTQYF.

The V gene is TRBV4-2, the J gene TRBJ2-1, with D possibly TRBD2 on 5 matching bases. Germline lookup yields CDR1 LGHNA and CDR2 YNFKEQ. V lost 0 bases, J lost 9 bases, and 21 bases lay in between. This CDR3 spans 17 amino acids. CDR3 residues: CASSQDLLVRAYVEQFF. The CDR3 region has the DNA TGTGCCAGCAGCCAAGATCTACTAGTGAGGGCCTACGTTGAGCAGTTCTTC.

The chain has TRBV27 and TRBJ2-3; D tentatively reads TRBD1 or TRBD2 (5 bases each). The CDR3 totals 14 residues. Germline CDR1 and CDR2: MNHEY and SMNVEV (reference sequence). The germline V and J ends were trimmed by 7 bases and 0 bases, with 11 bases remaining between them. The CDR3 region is CASMGPRSTDTQYF. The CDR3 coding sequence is TGTGCCAGCATGGGACCCAGAAGCACAGATACGCAGTATTTT.

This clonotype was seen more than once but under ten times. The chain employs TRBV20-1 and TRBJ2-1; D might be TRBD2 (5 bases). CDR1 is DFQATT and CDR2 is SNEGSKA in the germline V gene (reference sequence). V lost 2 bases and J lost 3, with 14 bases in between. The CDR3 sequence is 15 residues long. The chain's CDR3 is CSARQWRADYNEQFF. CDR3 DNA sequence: TGCAGTGCTAGACAATGGCGAGCGGACTACAATGAGCAGTTCTTC.

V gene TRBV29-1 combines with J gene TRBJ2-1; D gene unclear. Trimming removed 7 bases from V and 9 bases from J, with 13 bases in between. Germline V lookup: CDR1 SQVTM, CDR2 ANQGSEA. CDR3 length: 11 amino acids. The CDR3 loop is CSAVQGAEQFF. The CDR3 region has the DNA TGCAGCGCTGTGCAAGGTGCTGAGCAGTTCTTC.

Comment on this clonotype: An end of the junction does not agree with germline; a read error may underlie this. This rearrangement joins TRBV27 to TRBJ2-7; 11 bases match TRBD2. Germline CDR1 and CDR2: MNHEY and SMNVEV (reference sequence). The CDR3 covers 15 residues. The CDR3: CASSPGTSGSYGQYF. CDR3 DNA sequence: TGTGCCAGCAGTCCCGGGACTAGCGGCTCCTACGGGCAGTACTTC.

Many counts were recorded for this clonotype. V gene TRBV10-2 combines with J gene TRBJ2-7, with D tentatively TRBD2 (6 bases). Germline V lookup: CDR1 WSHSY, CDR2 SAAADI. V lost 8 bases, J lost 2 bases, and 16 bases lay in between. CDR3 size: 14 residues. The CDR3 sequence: CASREQKGPYEQYF. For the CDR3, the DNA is TGCGCCAGCCGGGAGCAGAAGGGGCCCTACGAGCAGTACTTC.

This chain's CDR3 is CASTSGGVADTQYF. DNA for the CDR3: TGCGCCAGCACCTCTGGGGGGGTAGCAGATACGCAGTATTTT. The chain combines TRBV5-1 with TRBJ2-3; TRBD2 aligns across 7 bases. CDR1 and CDR2 from the germline V gene are SGHRS and YFSETQ. Trimming took 6 bases from V and 4 from J; bases not matched to a gene: 8. The CDR3 runs 14 residues.

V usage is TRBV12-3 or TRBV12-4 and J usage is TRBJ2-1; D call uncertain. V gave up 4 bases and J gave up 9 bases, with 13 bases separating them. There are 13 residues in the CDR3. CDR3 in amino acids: CASSSGDGSEQFF. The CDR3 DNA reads TGTGCCAGCAGTTCAGGCGATGGAAGTGAGCAGTTCTTC.

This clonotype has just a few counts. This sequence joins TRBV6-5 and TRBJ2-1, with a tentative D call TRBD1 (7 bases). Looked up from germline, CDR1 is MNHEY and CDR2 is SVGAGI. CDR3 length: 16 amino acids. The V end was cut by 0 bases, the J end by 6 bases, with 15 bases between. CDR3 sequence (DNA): TGTGCCAGCAGTTACTCGCTCAGGGGGGCGCGCAATGAGCAGTTCTTC. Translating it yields CASSYSLRGARNEQFF.